Listed here are 32 T cell receptor beta chains from one sample, sequenced in a study of T cell changes during pregnancy in multiple sclerosis. Sequencing was performed with immunoSEQ multiplex PCR; in TCRdb, only in-frame clones are kept and a portion is missing. The data contain approximately 61,000 clones, roughly 90% of them singletons. Here the sequenced sample was peripheral blood, taken in the first trimester of pregnancy. These receptors all stem from a female donor in good health, enrolled as a control in a pregnancy study.

The chain couples TRBV30 to TRBJ2-1, with D hard to call. With 4 bases removed from V and 7 bases from J, the gap between germline ends came to 8 bases. This CDR3 has 11 amino acids. The germline V gene encodes CDR1 GTSNPN and CDR2 SVGIG (reference sequence). The DNA for the CDR3 is TGTGCCTGGACTACTTCGAATGAGCAGTTCTTC. Its protein product is CAWTTSNEQFF.

The chain combines TRBV18 with TRBJ2-1; 11 positions agree with TRBD2. The V segment lost 0 bases and the J segment 4 bases; nucleotides outside the gene matches: 5. The CDR3 is 17 residues long. Germline lookup yields CDR1 KGHSH and CDR2 LQKENI. This CDR3 reads CASSPPVGTSGYNEQFF. The CDR3 nucleotides read TGTGCCAGCTCACCACCGGTCGGGACTAGCGGATACAATGAGCAGTTCTTC.

This rearrangement joins TRBV9 to TRBJ2-5, with 9 bases fitting TRBD1. The CDR3 is 16 residues long. Germline trimming cut 0 bases from V and 5 bases from J; bases unmatched to any gene: 8. CDR1 is SGDLS, CDR2 YYNGEE, per germline. The CDR3 loop reads CASSVEGQGVWETQYF. The CDR3 DNA is TGTGCCAGCAGCGTAGAGGGACAGGGCGTTTGGGAGACCCAGTACTTC. The variable domain in full, with the rest retrieved from reference TRBV9 and TRBJ2-5, is DSGVTQTPKHLITATGQRVTLRCSPRSGDLSVYWYQQSLDQGLQFLIQYYNGEERAKGNILERFSAQQFPDLHSELNLSSLELGDSALYFCASSVEGQGVWETQYFGPGTRLLVL.

This chain links TRBV11-1 with TRBJ2-2, with D hard to call. CDR1 and CDR2 (germline): SGHAT, FQDESV (reference sequence). V was cut by 1 base and J by 1 base, with 4 bases left in between. CDR3 length: 14 amino acids. The CDR3 spells CASSLGGNTGELFF. The DNA for the CDR3 is TGTGCCAGCAGCTTAGGAGGGAACACCGGGGAGCTGTTTTTT.

This chain joins TRBV28 and TRBJ2-7, with a weak D call TRBD1 (6 bases). Between the trimmed V and J ends, which lost 6 bases and 9 bases, there was a span of 30 bases. The CDR3 sequence is 17 residues long. Germline V gives CDR1 MDHEN, CDR2 SYDVKM. In DNA form, the CDR3 reads TGTGCCAGCAGGCCCCAATGGTGGGGGCGCTTAGGTATAGGGCAGTACTTC. Residues: CASRPQWWGRLGIGQYF. The variable domain in full, with the rest retrieved from reference TRBV28 and TRBJ2-7, is DVKVTQSSRYLVKRTGEKVFLECVQDMDHENMFWYRQDPGLGLRLIYFSYDVKMKEKGDIPEGYSVSREKKERFSLILESASTNQTSMYLCASRPQWWGRLGIGQYFGPGTRLTVT.

This chain joins TRBV6-1 and TRBJ2-2, with D perhaps matching TRBD2 (5 bases). CDR1 is MNHNS, CDR2 SASEGT, per germline. The CDR3 is 12 residues long. Trimming stripped 10 bases from V and 5 bases from J, with 11 bases between. CDR3 region: CAIEGRTGELFF. The CDR3 nucleotides read TGTGCCATCGAAGGGAGAACCGGGGAGCTGTTTTTT.

V and J are TRBV7-8 and TRBJ2-5; D gene uncertain. The V end was cut by 0 bases, the J end by 4 bases, with 15 bases between. CDR3 size: 16 residues. Germline V gene data show CDR1 as SGHVS and CDR2 as FQNEAQ. CDR3 nucleotides: TGTGCCAGCAGCTTAGCAGCTGCGGCCATTAGAGAGACCCAGTACTTC. Residues: CASSLAAAAIRETQYF.

The V gene is TRBV7-9, the J gene TRBJ1-2; D gene unclear. In germline, CDR1 is SEHNR, CDR2 FQNEAQ (reference sequence). V lost 5 bases and J lost 2, with 15 bases in between. The CDR3 totals 15 residues. DNA of the CDR3: TGTGCCAGCAGCCCCGGCTGGGCACCCAACTATGGCTACACCTTC. The encoded protein is CASSPGWAPNYGYTF.

This clone showed up just once. The V gene is TRBV4-2, the J gene TRBJ2-7; D may be TRBD2 (5 bases). There are 14 residues in the CDR3. The ends were cut back, 4 bases at V and 7 bases at J, with 17 bases in the middle. CDR1 is LGHNA and CDR2 is YNFKEQ in the germline V gene. The CDR3 DNA is TGTGCCAGCAGCCCCCCGGGAAATCCGGGGGAGCAGTACTTC. Translating gives CASSPPGNPGEQYF.

This rearrangement joins TRBV2 to TRBJ2-1; 9 bases line up with TRBD1. This CDR3 contains 15 residues. In germline, CDR1 is SNHLY, CDR2 FYNNEI. V was clipped by 5 bases and J by 0 bases; unmatched bases: 2. In DNA form, the CDR3 reads TGTGCCAGCAGTCCGGACAGGGGCTCCTACAATGAGCAGTTCTTC. This codes for CASSPDRGSYNEQFF.

This chain connects TRBV28 to TRBJ2-1, with a tentative D call TRBD2 (6 bases). Between the trimmed V and J ends, which lost 0 bases and 2 bases, there was a span of 11 bases. This CDR3 comprises 16 residues. The germline gives CDR1 MDHEN, CDR2 SYDVKM. The CDR3 DNA reads as TGTGCCAGCAGTTTATGGCGGGGCCCCCCCTACAATGAGCAGTTCTTC. Translation: CASSLWRGPPYNEQFF.

The chain links TRBV11-3 to TRBJ1-3; D may be TRBD1 (6 bases). CDR1 and CDR2 from the germline V gene are SGHNT and YENEEA. Trimming took 5 bases from V and 4 from J, leaving 15 bases between them. This CDR3 is built from 15 residues. The CDR3 protein is CASSQGPGSGNTIYF. For the CDR3, the DNA is TGTGCCAGCAGCCAGGGGCCTGGTTCCGGAAACACCATATATTTT.

The chain couples TRBV13 to TRBJ1-2, with D perhaps matching TRBD1 (6 bases). V lost 3 bases and J lost 6, with 14 bases in between. This CDR3 comprises 14 residues. Germline CDR1 PRHDT, CDR2 FYEKMQ (reference sequence). CDR3: CASSFGTYKHGYTF. CDR3 in DNA: TGTGCCAGCAGCTTCGGGACATACAAACATGGCTACACCTTC.

V is TRBV5-1 and J is TRBJ2-3, with 7 bases fitting TRBD2. Germline CDR1 is SGHRS and CDR2 is YFSETQ. The CDR3 is 14 residues long. The V segment lost 7 bases and the J segment 3 bases; nucleotides outside the gene matches: 8. CDR3 sequence reads: CASHSSSGTDTQYF. In DNA, the CDR3 is TGCGCCAGCCACTCAAGTAGCGGGACAGATACGCAGTATTTT. The whole variable domain, filled in from reference TRBV5-1 and TRBJ2-3, reads KAGVTQTPRYLIKTRGQQVTLSCSPISGHRSVSWYQQTPGQGLQFLFEYFSETQRNKGNFPGRFSGRQFSNSRSEMNVSTLELGDSALYLCASHSSSGTDTQYFGPGTRLTVL.

This clone was detected ten times or more. The chain links TRBV2 to TRBJ2-7, with D perhaps TRBD1 (6 bases). The V end was cut by 7 bases, the J end by 1 base, with 8 bases between. CDR3 length: 12 amino acids. Germline CDR1 reads SNHLY; CDR2 reads FYNNEI. For the CDR3, the DNA is TGTGCCAGCACAGGGGATTCCTACGAGCAGTACTTC. Residues: CASTGDSYEQYF.

The chain is built from TRBV5-1 and TRBJ2-7, with 7 bases that match TRBD2. CDR1 is SGHRS, CDR2 YFSETQ, per germline. V trimming: 3 bases; J trimming: 5 bases; junction bases outside the gene matches: 2. This CDR3 is built from 12 residues. As DNA, the CDR3 is TGCGCCAGCAGCTGGGAGGGGCACGAGCAGTACTTC. Its protein product is CASSWEGHEQYF.

This chain connects TRBV5-4 to TRBJ1-6; D gene uncertain. The germline V gene encodes CDR1 SGHNT and CDR2 YYREEE (reference sequence). V was clipped by 0 bases and J by 12 bases, with 10 bases between them. CDR3 length: 13 residues. CDR3 DNA sequence: TGTGCCAGCAGCTTGGAGCCAGCGTTACCCCTCCACTTT. This gives the protein CASSLEPALPLHF.

The chain employs TRBV5-4 and TRBJ2-2, with D uncertain. V was shortened by 0 bases and J by 1 base, with 4 bases between the two germline ends. This CDR3 region has 14 residues. The germline V gene encodes CDR1 SGHNT and CDR2 YYREEE (reference sequence). Here the CDR3 reads CASSLGQNTGELFF. In DNA, the CDR3 is TGTGCCAGCAGCTTGGGTCAGAACACCGGGGAGCTGTTTTTT.

The chain carries TRBV5-6 and TRBJ1-4; a weak D match, TRBD1 (6 bases). The germline V gene has CDR1 SGHDT and CDR2 YYEEEE. V was trimmed by 2 bases and J by 0 bases, leaving 11 bases between them. This CDR3 spans 16 amino acids. The CDR3 loop is CASSFGQLATNEKLFF. The CDR3 nucleotides are TGTGCCAGCAGCTTCGGACAGCTTGCAACTAATGAAAAACTGTTTTTT.

CDR3 sequence (DNA): TGTGCCAGCAGCCCCGCACGTGGGGGGGACTATGGCTACACCTTC. It codes for CASSPARGGDYGYTF. The chain combines TRBV4-2 with TRBJ1-2, with D perhaps matching TRBD1 (5 bases). This CDR3 spans 15 amino acids. Trimming removed 4 bases from V and 3 bases from J, with 15 bases in between. In germline, CDR1 is LGHNA, CDR2 YNFKEQ.

The chain employs TRBV9 and TRBJ2-1; 12 bases fit TRBD2. The CDR3 is 15 amino acids. V lost 3 bases, J lost 8 bases, and 6 bases stayed unmatched. Germline V CDR1 and CDR2: SGDLS, YYNGEE. The CDR3 sequence: CASSELAGGSDEQFF. The CDR3, as DNA: TGTGCCAGCAGCGAACTAGCGGGGGGATCCGATGAGCAGTTCTTC.

V usage is TRBV11-2 and J usage is TRBJ1-1, with D perhaps TRBD1 (5 bases). The V and J ends lost 0 bases and 4 bases respectively, with 12 bases between them. Germline V gene data show CDR1 as SGHAT and CDR2 as FQNNGV. This CDR3 is 15 amino acids long. CDR3 protein: CASSLDPQGSTEAFF. CDR3 in DNA: TGTGCCAGCAGCTTAGATCCGCAGGGTTCCACTGAAGCTTTCTTT.

This chain links TRBV14 with TRBJ2-7, with D maybe TRBD2 (5 bases). Trimming removed 4 bases at V and 1 base at J, with 23 bases between. CDR3 length equals 18 residues. Germline V lookup: CDR1 SGHDN, CDR2 FVKESK. The CDR3 is CASSRGRGLYRESYEQYF. The CDR3 nucleotides read TGTGCCAGCAGCCGAGGGAGAGGTCTCTACAGAGAATCCTACGAGCAGTACTTC.

CDR3 protein: CASSTQGRDEQYF. For the CDR3, the DNA is TGTGCCAGCAGCACCCAGGGGAGGGACGAGCAGTACTTC. The chain is built from TRBV5-4 and TRBJ2-7; D possibly corresponds to TRBD2 (7 bases). CDR1 is SGHNT, CDR2 YYREEE, per germline (reference sequence). The CDR3 extends over 13 amino acids. Deletions cut 4 bases from V and 5 bases from J, with 13 bases between.

This clone was seen only once. J is TRBJ2-2 and V is TRBV5-4; TRBD2 agrees at 7 bases. The V gene end was trimmed by 1 base and the J gene end by 1 base; junction bases not matched to a gene: 7. The CDR3 spans 17 residues. Germline V gives CDR1 SGHNT, CDR2 YYREEE (reference sequence). DNA of the CDR3: TGTGCCAGCAGCTTGAAACTAGGGAGGGGGAACACCGGGGAGCTGTTTTTT. Its translation: CASSLKLGRGNTGELFF.

This chain joins TRBV19 and TRBJ2-7; D call uncertain. Per the germline V gene, CDR1 is LNHDA and CDR2 is SQIVND (reference sequence). The CDR3 sequence is 14 residues long. Deletions cut 1 base from V and 3 bases from J, with 10 bases between. This chain's CDR3 is CASSIVAENYEQYF. The DNA for the CDR3 is TGTGCCAGTAGTATAGTTGCGGAAAACTACGAGCAGTACTTC.

The chain employs TRBV18 and TRBJ2-2; D remains unclear. The CDR3 has 12 amino acids. V lost 1 base to trimming and J lost 7 bases, with 4 bases between them. The germline CDR1 and CDR2 sequences are KGHSH and LQKENI. CDR3 sequence: CASSPRDGELFF. CDR3 DNA sequence: TGTGCCAGCTCACCACGAGACGGGGAGCTGTTTTTT.

The chain is built from TRBV5-1 and TRBJ2-1; TRBD1 aligns across 9 bases. The V segment lost 0 bases and the J segment 6 bases; nucleotides outside the gene matches: 7. Germline CDR1 reads SGHRS; CDR2 reads YFSETQ. The CDR3 is 16 amino acids. The CDR3 loop reads CASSLEPGQGSNEQFF. The CDR3 DNA follows: TGCGCCAGCAGCTTGGAGCCGGGACAGGGTAGCAATGAGCAGTTCTTC.

To note about this clone: One end of the junction does not line up with germline, which may come from a read error. The chain is built from TRBV5-1 and TRBJ2-7; 7 positions match TRBD2. CDR3 length: 14 amino acids. CDR1 and CDR2 (germline): SGHRS, YFSETQ. The chain's CDR3 is CASSWGGSSYGQYF. The CDR3 DNA reads TGCGCCAGCAGCTGGGGCGGGAGCTCCTACGGGCAGTACTTC.

The CDR3 is CASSTYRDRNTEAFF. The CDR3 bases are TGTGCCAGTAGTACATATCGGGACAGGAACACTGAAGCTTTCTTT. The rearrangement uses TRBV19 and TRBJ1-1, with TRBD1 matching over 7 bases. There are 15 residues in the CDR3. The V segment lost 4 bases and the J segment 1 base; nucleotides outside the gene matches: 6. Germline-derived CDR1 and CDR2 are LNHDA and SQIVND (reference sequence).

V is TRBV19 and J is TRBJ2-7, with D possibly being TRBD1 (5 bases). Trimming took 2 bases from V and 2 from J, leaving 10 bases between them. Germline assignment: CDR1 LNHDA and CDR2 SQIVND (reference sequence). There are 14 residues in the CDR3. The CDR3 reads CASSIRPGPYEQYF. The CDR3 coding sequence is TGTGCCAGTAGTATACGTCCAGGGCCCTACGAGCAGTACTTC. Using reference TRBV19 and TRBJ2-7 for the parts outside the CDR3, the full variable domain is DGGITQSPKYLFRKEGQNVTLSCEQNLNHDAMYWYRQDPGQGLRLIYYSQIVNDFQKGDIAEGYSVSREKKESFPLTVTSAQKNPTAFYLCASSIRPGPYEQYFGPGTRLTVT.

This clone ranks as medium-sized. The chain uses TRBV29-1 and TRBJ1-1; D call uncertain. This CDR3 comprises 12 residues. CDR1 SQVTM and CDR2 ANQGSEA come from the germline V gene. Trimming pared 5 bases from V and 6 bases from J, leaving 13 bases between. The CDR3 sequence: CSVSIREPEAFF. In nucleotides, the CDR3 is TGCAGCGTTAGTATACGGGAGCCTGAAGCTTTCTTT. Using reference TRBV29-1 and TRBJ1-1 for the parts outside the CDR3, the full variable domain is SAVISQKPSRDICQRGTSLTIQCQVDSQVTMMFWYRQQPGQSLTLIATANQGSEATYESGFVIDKFPISRPNLTFSTLTVSNMSPEDSSIYLCSVSIREPEAFFGQGTRLTVV.